The 5 T cell receptor beta chains presented below share a single source sample, sequenced in a study of siplizumab effects on memory and regulatory T cells. Assay: immunoSEQ multiplex PCR; the TCRdb copy retains only in-frame clones and omits some. The sample includes some 100,000 clones, just over 90% of them seen just once. Specimen: Tregs sorted from blood. Receptors were obtained from a human donor in good health.

This chain joins TRBV19 and TRBJ2-2; weak D call: TRBD1 (6 bases). V gave up 5 bases and J gave up 4 bases, with 11 bases separating them. CDR3 length equals 14 residues. Germline loops: CDR1 LNHDA, CDR2 SQIVND (reference sequence). CDR3 sequence: CASSLGQSTGELFF. Written as DNA, the CDR3 is TGTGCCAGTAGTTTGGGACAAAGCACCGGGGAGCTGTTTTTT.

The chain combines TRBV7-9 with TRBJ2-7; the D gene could be TRBD1 or TRBD2 (5 bases each). CDR1 and CDR2 (germline): SEHNR, FQNEAQ (reference sequence). V was shortened by 5 bases and J by 5 bases, with 13 bases between the two germline ends. The CDR3 has 13 residues. This CDR3 is CASSPGWDHEQYF. The CDR3 DNA follows: TGTGCCAGCAGCCCAGGGTGGGACCACGAGCAGTACTTC.

This clone came up once. The chain links TRBV10-3 to TRBJ2-5; D unclear. V lost 8 bases, J lost 3 bases, and 10 bases lay in between. The CDR3 has 12 amino acids. Germline assignment: CDR1 ENHRY and CDR2 SYGVKD. The CDR3 sequence: CAIGWDEETQYF. The CDR3 DNA reads TGTGCCATCGGGTGGGATGAAGAGACCCAGTACTTC.

V gene TRBV5-1 combines with J gene TRBJ2-2; 12 bases fit TRBD2. This CDR3 has 16 residues. Germline lookup yields CDR1 SGHRS and CDR2 YFSETQ. The junction had 4 bases not matched to a gene; V was cut back by 4 bases and J by 3 bases. For the CDR3, the DNA is TGCGCCAGCAGCCCTCTAGCGGGAGGGTACACCGGGGAGCTGTTTTTT. Its protein product is CASSPLAGGYTGELFF.

The chain carries TRBV28 and TRBJ2-5, with D perhaps matching TRBD1 or TRBD2 (5 bases each). V lost 3 bases and J 4 bases, leaving 12 bases between the germline ends. The CDR3 covers 14 residues. CDR1 is MDHEN and CDR2 is SYDVKM in the germline V gene. CDR3 DNA sequence: TGTGCCAGCAGTTTTGGGAGTAGGGGAGAGACCCAGTACTTC. It translates to CASSFGSRGETQYF.